This entry concerns a single TCR beta chain. Two negative PCRs, clearance, or symptom resolution were required of recovered Cohort 3 donors. The CDR3 totals 16 residues. Germline values: CDR1 SGHVS, CDR2 FQNEAQ. Trimming cost V 5 bases and J 4 bases, with 18 bases left between them. The data originate from a study of blood T cell repertoires in COVID-19. Method: immunoSEQ multiplex PCR; TCRdb's copy keeps in-frame clones and lacks some. The sample records some 530,000 clones, about 85% being singletons. The clonotype was recovered from a woman aged 55-70 years who had recovered from COVID-19. V is TRBV7-8 and J is TRBJ1-3; D remains ambiguous. Sequenced sample: PBMCs or T cells enriched from blood (not recorded which). CDR3 protein: CASSRSQREAGNTIYF. The CDR3 DNA is TGTGCCAGCAGCCGAAGTCAGAGGGAAGCGGGAAACACCATATATTTT.